This TCR beta chain was captured by sequencing in a study of T cells in Graves' hyperthyroidism and ophthalmopathy. Not enrolled were patients with uncontrolled infection, other autoimmune disease, pregnancy or lactation. Orbital computed tomography, thyroid ultrasound, serum thyroxine and TRAb, and clinical symptoms together informed the diagnoses. PBMCs were derived from roughly 10 ml fresh peripheral blood. TCR beta CDR3 region amplification was performed from RNA transcripts. The HTBI primer set served for first-round RT-PCR of the TCR CDR3. TCRdb called the multiplex PCR reads again in MiXCR, with one record for every CDR3 protein. The profile covers around 300,000 distinct CDR3 sequences, with approximately 20% appearing a single time and around two thirds taken by the ten largest. Germline-derived CDR1 and CDR2 are SGHAT and FQDESV (reference sequence). CDR3 length equals 13 residues. V was pared by 4 bases and J by 5 bases, with 12 bases between.

Study-level findings and limits: Blood samples included most of the expanded thyroid clonotypes exceeding 0.001.

Concerning this clonotype: Its matching antigen is unknown.

The rearrangement links TRBV11-1 to TRBJ2-7, with D uncertain. The receptor comes from a man aged 30 to 39 with Graves' ophthalmopathy. Source material: blood. CDR3 sequence (DNA): TGTGCCAGCAGCTCCAACCGGGTCGACGAGCAGTACTTC. Its protein is CASSSNRVDEQYF.